Below, 27 T cell receptor beta chains from the same sample are listed, as sequenced in a study of control samples from healthy donors and cancer patients. TCRdb keeps only in-frame clones here, not all; method: immunoSEQ multiplex PCR. This sample yields 95,000 to 100,000 clones, of which 85% to 90% are seen a single time; 7.8% belongs to the top ten. Material for sequencing was blood. These receptors all come from a man aged 25 to 45 in good health.

The chain joins TRBV19 to TRBJ1-5, with D perhaps matching TRBD1 (5 bases). The germline V gene encodes CDR1 LNHDA and CDR2 SQIVND (reference sequence). CDR3 length equals 18 residues. V shed 1 base and J shed 1 base, with 17 bases lying between them. The CDR3 nucleotides are TGTGCCAGTAGTATAGGGGCAGGGAGAGCTGGAAGCAATCAGCCCCAGCATTTT. Protein product: CASSIGAGRAGSNQPQHF.

The rearrangement links TRBV28 to TRBJ1-4, with TRBD1 matching 8 bases. This CDR3 spans 15 amino acids. The V segment lost 4 bases and the J segment 8 bases; nucleotides outside the gene matches: 9. Germline V CDR1 and CDR2: MDHEN, SYDVKM. In DNA form, the CDR3 reads TGTGCCAGCAGTTCCTGGACAGGGTTGTCCGAAAAACTGTTTTTT. This gives the protein CASSSWTGLSEKLFF. Full variable domain (outside the CDR3, taken from reference TRBV28 and TRBJ1-4): DVKVTQSSRYLVKRTGEKVFLECVQDMDHENMFWYRQDPGLGLRLIYFSYDVKMKEKGDIPEGYSVSREKKERFSLILESASTNQTSMYLCASSSWTGLSEKLFFGSGTQLSVL.

This CDR3 is CASSPLRVGAGEKLFF. For the CDR3, the DNA is TGTGCCAGCAGCCCCCTCCGGGTGGGGGCCGGTGAAAAACTGTTTTTT. This chain uses TRBV7-8 with TRBJ1-4; D might be TRBD1 (6 bases). Looked up from germline, CDR1 is SGHVS and CDR2 is FQNEAQ. CDR3 size: 16 residues. Trimming took 5 bases from V and 7 from J, leaving 20 bases between them.

This chain uses TRBV11-2 with TRBJ2-7, with D perhaps TRBD1 or TRBD2 (6 bases each). V was cut by 1 base and J by 9 bases, with 13 bases left in between. From germline, CDR1 is SGHAT and CDR2 FQNNGV. The CDR3 extends over 13 amino acids. This CDR3 is CASSLAGAFGQYV. For the CDR3, the DNA is TGTGCCAGCAGCTTAGCGGGGGCTTTTGGGCAGTACGTC.

This chain links TRBV7-2 with TRBJ2-5; no reliable D call. The CDR3 extends over 13 amino acids. The V gene lost 5 bases and the J gene lost 5 bases, with 12 bases spanning the gap. CDR1 is SGHTA and CDR2 is FQGNSA in the germline V gene. The CDR3 bases are TGTGCCAGCAGCCTACAACGGCGGGAGACCCAGTACTTC. Translated: CASSLQRRETQYF.

The chain is built from TRBV6-5 and TRBJ2-5; possible D gene TRBD2, 5 bases. The CDR3 has 13 amino acids. Germline assignment: CDR1 MNHEY and CDR2 SVGAGI. V lost 5 bases and J 5 bases, leaving 12 bases between the germline ends. CDR3: CASSKSGWETQYF. CDR3 nucleotide sequence: TGTGCCAGCAGTAAATCGGGGTGGGAGACCCAGTACTTC.

This chain joins TRBV6-5 and TRBJ2-5; no firm D call. There are 14 residues in the CDR3. From germline, CDR1 is MNHEY and CDR2 SVGAGI. V lost 9 bases and J 5 bases, leaving 19 bases between the germline ends. CDR3 protein: CARHSRWGGETQYF. CDR3 sequence (DNA): TGTGCCAGACACTCCCGGTGGGGTGGGGAGACCCAGTACTTC.

The genes are TRBV7-8 and TRBJ2-2; 11 nucleotides line up with TRBD2. Trimming cost V 3 bases and J 7 bases; bases outside gene matches: 1. Germline CDR1 SGHVS, CDR2 FQNEAQ. The CDR3 runs to 14 residues. Here the CDR3 DNA reads TGTGCCAGCAGCTTCACTAGCGGGAGCGGGGAGCTGTTTTTT. This codes for CASSFTSGSGELFF.

This chain uses TRBV28 with TRBJ2-6, with D possibly TRBD1 on 6 matching bases. Germline assignment: CDR1 MDHEN and CDR2 SYDVKM. This CDR3 has 18 residues. Trimming stripped 5 bases from V and 0 bases from J, with 17 bases between. CDR3 sequence: CASSLRDIDVSGANVLTF. Written as DNA, the CDR3 is TGTGCCAGCAGTCTCCGGGACATCGATGTCTCTGGGGCCAACGTCCTGACTTTC.

The V and J genes are TRBV5-1 and TRBJ2-5; no clear D gene. This CDR3 region has 12 residues. Trimming took 2 bases from V and 0 from J, leaving 2 bases between them. Germline CDR1 is SGHRS and CDR2 is YFSETQ. CDR3 protein: CASSFYQETQYF. Written as DNA, the CDR3 is TGCGCCAGCAGCTTCTACCAAGAGACCCAGTACTTC. The complete variable domain, with remaining parts taken from reference TRBV5-1 and TRBJ2-5, reads KAGVTQTPRYLIKTRGQQVTLSCSPISGHRSVSWYQQTPGQGLQFLFEYFSETQRNKGNFPGRFSGRQFSNSRSEMNVSTLELGDSALYLCASSFYQETQYFGPGTRLLVL.

The rearrangement links TRBV28 to TRBJ1-5; D is perhaps TRBD1 (6 bases). V lost 8 bases to trimming and J lost 5 bases, with 13 bases between them. The germline V gene encodes CDR1 MDHEN and CDR2 SYDVKM. This CDR3 spans 13 amino acids. In DNA form, the CDR3 reads TGTGCCAGCCGGGGGGGGCGCGATCAGCCCCAGCATTTT. It specifies CASRGGRDQPQHF.

V usage is TRBV4-3 and J usage is TRBJ2-1; 7 bases align to TRBD2. CDR3 length: 19 amino acids. Germline CDR1 and CDR2: LGHNA and YSLEER. V was pared by 1 base and J by 6 bases, with 18 bases of the junction left unmatched. This chain's CDR3 is CASSQGLSGRAGVTNEQFF. The CDR3, as DNA: TGCGCCAGCAGCCAAGGCCTGTCGGGTCGGGCGGGAGTTACCAATGAGCAGTTCTTC.

The V gene is TRBV24-1, the J gene TRBJ2-3, with a weak D call TRBD1 (6 bases). The ends were cut back, 5 bases at V and 5 bases at J, with 16 bases in the middle. The CDR3 has 15 residues. Germline CDR1 is KGHDR and CDR2 is SFDVKD. The CDR3 spells CATSAPGQGRDTQYF. The CDR3 nucleotides read TGTGCCACCAGTGCTCCGGGACAAGGGAGAGATACGCAGTATTTT.

The chain joins TRBV27 to TRBJ1-6; D unresolved. The CDR3 is made up of 14 amino acids. Germline V gives CDR1 MNHEY, CDR2 SMNVEV (reference sequence). V lost 6 bases and J 9 bases, leaving 15 bases between the germline ends. The CDR3 sequence: CASRPIGNSSPLHF. The CDR3 coding sequence is TGTGCCAGCAGGCCTATAGGGAATTCTTCACCCCTCCACTTT.

J is TRBJ2-7 and V is TRBV29-1; D possibly corresponds to TRBD2 (6 bases). This CDR3 has 13 amino acids. Trimming removed 7 bases from V and 0 bases from J, with 13 bases in between. Germline values: CDR1 SQVTM, CDR2 ANQGSEA. The CDR3 spells CSGPGGRSYEQYF. Here the CDR3 DNA reads TGCAGCGGCCCCGGAGGGCGCTCCTACGAGCAGTACTTC.

The rearrangement joins TRBV5-1 to TRBJ1-3; D gene unclear. CDR3 length: 16 residues. Deletions cut 3 bases from V and 0 bases from J, with 13 bases between. CDR1 is SGHRS and CDR2 is YFSETQ in the germline V gene. CDR3 coding DNA: TGCGCCAGCAGCTGGGATGCGTCTCTCTCTGGAAACACCATATATTTT. Translated, it gives CASSWDASLSGNTIYF.

Ten or more counts support this clone. This chain connects TRBV4-2 to TRBJ2-3; TRBD2 matches at 8 bases. J gave up 4 bases and V 0 bases, and 3 bases lay outside the gene matches. CDR3 size: 15 residues. Germline V gives CDR1 LGHNA, CDR2 YNFKEQ. CDR3 protein: CASSQDNGGADTQYF. The CDR3 bases are TGTGCCAGCAGCCAAGATAACGGGGGGGCAGATACGCAGTATTTT.

This clone was counted a few times. The chain combines TRBV7-8 with TRBJ1-1; 10 positions match TRBD1. The junction had 5 bases not matched to a gene; V was cut back by 1 base and J by 0 bases. Germline V gene lookup returns CDR1 SGHVS and CDR2 FQNEAQ. The CDR3 consists of 17 residues. In DNA form, the CDR3 reads TGTGCCAGCAGCTTAGGGACAGGGGGGGTCATGAACACTGAAGCTTTCTTT. This codes for CASSLGTGGVMNTEAFF.

This clone was seen a single time. The V call is TRBV18, the J call TRBJ1-1, with D unclear. CDR1 and CDR2 from the germline V gene are KGHSH and LQKENI. Deletions cut 4 bases from V and 1 base from J, with 10 bases between. This CDR3 contains 14 residues. For the CDR3, the DNA is TGTGCCAGCTCACTCACTCTGGGGAACACTGAAGCTTTCTTT. Its protein product is CASSLTLGNTEAFF.

The gene calls are TRBV30 and TRBJ1-2, with D uncertain. The CDR3 is 14 amino acids. In germline, CDR1 is GTSNPN, CDR2 SVGIG (reference sequence). V lost 4 bases and J lost 6, with 18 bases in between. CDR3 DNA: TGTGCCTGGAACGTTGGAGACGGAAAAGATGGCTACACCTTC. It specifies CAWNVGDGKDGYTF.

V gene TRBV27 combines with J gene TRBJ1-5; weak D call: TRBD1 (6 bases). Germline lookup yields CDR1 MNHEY and CDR2 SMNVEV (reference sequence). The CDR3 is made up of 13 amino acids. V lost 4 bases, J lost 7 bases, and 11 bases lay in between. Written as DNA, the CDR3 is TGTGCCAGCAGTTCTTCCGGGGGCCAGCCCCAGCATTTT. This codes for CASSSSGGQPQHF.

The chain has TRBV29-1 and TRBJ1-1; maybe TRBD1 (5 bases). The germline V gene encodes CDR1 SQVTM and CDR2 ANQGSEA. There are 10 residues in the CDR3. Trimming removed 6 bases from V and 8 bases from J, with 10 bases in between. Written as DNA, the CDR3 is TGCAGCGTGGTGACAGTGGAAGCTTTCTTT. Its protein product is CSVVTVEAFF.

V usage is TRBV7-2 and J usage is TRBJ2-7, with 9 bases lining up with TRBD1. With V trimmed by 6 bases and J by 6 bases, 12 bases remained unmatched. CDR1 is SGHTA, CDR2 FQGNSA, per germline. The CDR3 is 15 residues long. CDR3: CASSPTGTGRGEQYF. The CDR3 DNA reads as TGTGCCAGCAGTCCTACCGGGACAGGGAGAGGCGAGCAGTACTTC.

The V and J genes are TRBV30 and TRBJ2-4; perhaps TRBD1 as D (6 bases). Germline lookup yields CDR1 GTSNPN and CDR2 SVGIG (reference sequence). The length of the CDR3 is 16 residues. The ends were cut back, 3 bases at V and 0 bases at J, with 15 bases in the middle. The CDR3 region has the DNA TGTGCCTGGAGGGCGAGGGGGTCCTTAGCCAAAAACATTCAGTACTTC. Its protein is CAWRARGSLAKNIQYF.

J is TRBJ1-2 and V is TRBV29-1; 9 bases align to TRBD1. Germline CDR1 and CDR2: SQVTM and ANQGSEA. The CDR3 is 12 residues long. Trimming cost V 6 bases and J 5 bases; bases outside gene matches: 4. The CDR3: CSVGGQGYGYTF. CDR3 in DNA: TGCAGCGTCGGCGGACAGGGGTATGGCTACACCTTC.

V is TRBV19 and J is TRBJ2-5; maybe TRBD1 (6 bases). Trimming cost V 4 bases and J 3 bases, with 18 bases left between them. Germline-derived CDR1 and CDR2 are LNHDA and SQIVND (reference sequence). The CDR3 extends over 16 amino acids. The CDR3 sequence: CASSTRDTGWKETQYF. The CDR3 DNA follows: TGTGCCAGTAGTACCCGGGACACGGGGTGGAAAGAGACCCAGTACTTC.

As concerns this clone: The same CDR3 can be traced to other DNA sequences in this sample. The chain recombines TRBV29-1 with TRBJ1-2; unclear D gene. The germline gives CDR1 SQVTM, CDR2 ANQGSEA. V was shortened by 0 bases and J by 0 bases, with 17 bases between the two germline ends. This CDR3 has 17 amino acids. The CDR3 sequence: CSVEDGRASLSNYGYTF. Here the CDR3 DNA reads TGCAGCGTTGAAGACGGCAGAGCAAGTCTCTCTAACTATGGCTACACCTTC.